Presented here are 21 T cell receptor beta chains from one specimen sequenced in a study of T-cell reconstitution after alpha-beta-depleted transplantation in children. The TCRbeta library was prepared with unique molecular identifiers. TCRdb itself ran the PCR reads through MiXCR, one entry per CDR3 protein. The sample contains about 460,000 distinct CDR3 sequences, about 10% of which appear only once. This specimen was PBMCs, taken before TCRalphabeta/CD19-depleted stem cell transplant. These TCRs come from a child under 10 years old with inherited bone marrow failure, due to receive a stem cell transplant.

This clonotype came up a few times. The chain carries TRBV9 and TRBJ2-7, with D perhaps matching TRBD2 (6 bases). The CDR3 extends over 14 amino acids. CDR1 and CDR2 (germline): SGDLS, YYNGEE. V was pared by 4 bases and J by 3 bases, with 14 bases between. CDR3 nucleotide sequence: TGTGCCAGCAGCCCTCGGACGGGAGACTACGAGCAGTACTTC. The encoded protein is CASSPRTGDYEQYF.

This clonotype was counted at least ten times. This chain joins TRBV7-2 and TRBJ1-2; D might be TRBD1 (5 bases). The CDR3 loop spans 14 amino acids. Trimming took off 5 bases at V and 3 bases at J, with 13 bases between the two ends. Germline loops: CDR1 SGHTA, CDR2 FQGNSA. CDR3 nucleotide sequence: TGTGCCAGCAGCCCCGGGGGACTTGACTATGGCTACACCTTC. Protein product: CASSPGGLDYGYTF.

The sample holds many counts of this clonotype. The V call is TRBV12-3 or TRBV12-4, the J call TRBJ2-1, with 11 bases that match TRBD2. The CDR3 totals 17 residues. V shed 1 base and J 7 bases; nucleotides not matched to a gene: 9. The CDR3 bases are TGTGCCAGCAGTTTAGGTACTAGCGGGAGCAGACGGAATGAGCAGTTCTTC. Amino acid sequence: CASSLGTSGSRRNEQFF.

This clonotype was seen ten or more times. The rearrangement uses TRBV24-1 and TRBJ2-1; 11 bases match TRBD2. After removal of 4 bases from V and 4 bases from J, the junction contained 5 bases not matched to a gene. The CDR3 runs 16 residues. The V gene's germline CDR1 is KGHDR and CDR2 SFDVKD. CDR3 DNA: TGTGCCACCAGTGACCCCCGGACTAGCGGGTACAATGAGCAGTTCTTC. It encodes CATSDPRTSGYNEQFF.

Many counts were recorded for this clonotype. DNA for the CDR3: TGCAGCGCTCAAGGGGGTAGCGGGAGTTTCTACGAGCAGTACTTC. Encoded protein: CSAQGGSGSFYEQYF. The chain links TRBV29-1 to TRBJ2-7, with 9 bases matching TRBD2. The CDR3 is made up of 15 amino acids. The germline V gene encodes CDR1 SQVTM and CDR2 ANQGSEA. The V gene end was trimmed by 7 bases and the J gene end by 3 bases; junction bases not matched to a gene: 13.

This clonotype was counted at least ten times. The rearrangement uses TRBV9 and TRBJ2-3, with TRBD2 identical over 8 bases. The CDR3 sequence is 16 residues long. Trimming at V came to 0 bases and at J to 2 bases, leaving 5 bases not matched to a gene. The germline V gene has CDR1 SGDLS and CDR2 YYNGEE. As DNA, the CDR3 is TGTGCCAGCAGCGTAGTTGCGGGAGGATCCACAGATACGCAGTATTTT. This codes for CASSVVAGGSTDTQYF.

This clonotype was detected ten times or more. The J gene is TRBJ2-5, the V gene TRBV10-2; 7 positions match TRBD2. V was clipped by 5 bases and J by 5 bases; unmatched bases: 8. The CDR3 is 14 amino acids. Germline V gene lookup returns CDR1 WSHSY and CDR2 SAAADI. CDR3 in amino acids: CASSNGGSGETQYF. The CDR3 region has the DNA TGCGCCAGCAGTAACGGCGGGAGTGGGGAGACCCAGTACTTC.

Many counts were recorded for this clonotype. The CDR3 coding sequence is TGTGCCACCAGTGATTTCTTTGCGGCCGGGGAGCTGTTTTTT. Translation: CATSDFFAAGELFF. The rearrangement links TRBV24-1 to TRBJ2-2; no firm D call. The CDR3 is 14 amino acids. V lost 1 base to trimming and J lost 6 bases, with 8 bases between them. Germline V lookup: CDR1 KGHDR, CDR2 SFDVKD.

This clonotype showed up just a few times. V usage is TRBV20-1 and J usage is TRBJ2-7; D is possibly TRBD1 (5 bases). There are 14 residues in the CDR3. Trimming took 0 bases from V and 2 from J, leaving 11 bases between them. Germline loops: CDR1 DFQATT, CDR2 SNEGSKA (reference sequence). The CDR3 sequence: CSARDWQGPYEQYF. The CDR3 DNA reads TGCAGTGCTAGAGATTGGCAGGGCCCCTACGAGCAGTACTTC.

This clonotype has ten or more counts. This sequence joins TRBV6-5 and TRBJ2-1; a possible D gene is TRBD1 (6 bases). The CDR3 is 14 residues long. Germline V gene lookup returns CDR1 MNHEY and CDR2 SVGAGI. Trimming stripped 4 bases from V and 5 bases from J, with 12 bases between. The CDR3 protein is CASSSWNRDNEQFF. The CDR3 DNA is TGTGCCAGCAGTTCCTGGAACAGGGACAATGAGCAGTTCTTC.

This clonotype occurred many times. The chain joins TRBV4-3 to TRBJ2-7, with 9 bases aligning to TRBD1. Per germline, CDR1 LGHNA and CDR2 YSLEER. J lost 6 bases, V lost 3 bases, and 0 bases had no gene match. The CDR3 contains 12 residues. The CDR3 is CASSQTGGEQYF. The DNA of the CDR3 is TGCGCCAGCAGCCAGACAGGGGGCGAGCAGTACTTC.

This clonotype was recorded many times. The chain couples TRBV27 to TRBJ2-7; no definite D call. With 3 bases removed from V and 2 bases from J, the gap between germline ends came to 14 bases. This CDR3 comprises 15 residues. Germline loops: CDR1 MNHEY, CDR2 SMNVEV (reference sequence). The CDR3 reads CASSFMSRVTYEQYF. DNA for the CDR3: TGTGCCAGCAGTTTTATGTCTCGGGTAACCTACGAGCAGTACTTC.

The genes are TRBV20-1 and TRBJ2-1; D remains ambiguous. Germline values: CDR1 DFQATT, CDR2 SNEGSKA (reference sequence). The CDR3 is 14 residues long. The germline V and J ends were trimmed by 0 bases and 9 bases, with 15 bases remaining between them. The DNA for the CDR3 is TGCAGTGCTAGAGATAGTACCAGCCTAACTGAGCAGTTCTTC. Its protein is CSARDSTSLTEQFF.

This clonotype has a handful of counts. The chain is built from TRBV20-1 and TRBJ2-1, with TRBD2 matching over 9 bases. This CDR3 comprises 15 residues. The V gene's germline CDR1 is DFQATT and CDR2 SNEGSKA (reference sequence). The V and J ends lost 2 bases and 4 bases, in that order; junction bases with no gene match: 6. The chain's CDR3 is CSARLLAGLYNEQFF. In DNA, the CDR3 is TGCAGTGCTAGACTTCTAGCGGGGCTATACAATGAGCAGTTCTTC.

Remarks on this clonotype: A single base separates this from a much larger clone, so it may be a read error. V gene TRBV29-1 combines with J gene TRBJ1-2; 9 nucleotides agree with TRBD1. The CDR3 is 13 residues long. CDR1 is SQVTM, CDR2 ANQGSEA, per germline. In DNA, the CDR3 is TGCAGCGTGGACAGGGGCCTGGGGTATGGCTACCCCTTC. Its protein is CSVDRGLGYGYPF. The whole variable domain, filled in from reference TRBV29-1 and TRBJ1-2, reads SAVISQKPSRDICQRGTSLTIQCQVDSQVTMMFWYRQQPGQSLTLIATANQGSEATYESGFVIDKFPISRPNLTFSTLTVSNMSPEDSSIYLCSVDRGLGYGYPFGSGTRLTVV.

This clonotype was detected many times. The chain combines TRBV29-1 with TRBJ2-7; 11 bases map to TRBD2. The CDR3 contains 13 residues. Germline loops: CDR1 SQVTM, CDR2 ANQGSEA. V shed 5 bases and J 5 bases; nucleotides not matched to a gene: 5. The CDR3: CSVTGTSGNEQYF. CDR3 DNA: TGCAGCGTTACCGGGACTAGCGGAAACGAGCAGTACTTC.

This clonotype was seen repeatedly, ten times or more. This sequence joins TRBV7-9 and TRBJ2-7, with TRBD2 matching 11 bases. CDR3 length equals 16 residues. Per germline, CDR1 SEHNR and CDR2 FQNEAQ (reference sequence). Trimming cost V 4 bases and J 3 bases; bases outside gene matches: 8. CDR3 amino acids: CASSSAGLAELYEQYF. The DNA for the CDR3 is TGTGCCAGCAGCTCGGCGGGACTAGCGGAACTCTACGAGCAGTACTTC.

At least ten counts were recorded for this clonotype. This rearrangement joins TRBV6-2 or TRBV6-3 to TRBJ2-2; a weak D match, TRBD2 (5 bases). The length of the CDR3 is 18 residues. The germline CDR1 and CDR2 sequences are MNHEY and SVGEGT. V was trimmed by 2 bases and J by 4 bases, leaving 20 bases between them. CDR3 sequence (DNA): TGTGCCAGCAGTTACCATAGGAACGGGGTATGGTCCACCGGGGAGCTGTTTTTT. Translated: CASSYHRNGVWSTGELFF.

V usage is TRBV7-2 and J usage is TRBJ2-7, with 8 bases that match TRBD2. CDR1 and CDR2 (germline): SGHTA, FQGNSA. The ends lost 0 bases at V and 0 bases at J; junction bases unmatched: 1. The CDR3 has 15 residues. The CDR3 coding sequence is TGTGCCAGCAGCTTAGCCGGGAGGGCCTCCTACGAGCAGTACTTC. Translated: CASSLAGRASYEQYF.

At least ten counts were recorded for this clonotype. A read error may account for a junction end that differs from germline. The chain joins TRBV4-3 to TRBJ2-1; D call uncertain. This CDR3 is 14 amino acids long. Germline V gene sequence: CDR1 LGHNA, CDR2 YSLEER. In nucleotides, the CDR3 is TGCGCCAGCAGCCAAGAAAACTCCGACAATGAGCAGTTCTTC. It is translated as CASSQENSDNEQFF.

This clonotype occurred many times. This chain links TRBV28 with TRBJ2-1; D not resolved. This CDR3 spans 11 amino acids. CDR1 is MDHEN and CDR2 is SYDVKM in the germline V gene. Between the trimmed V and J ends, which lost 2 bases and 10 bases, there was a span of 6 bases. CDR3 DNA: TGTGCCAGCAGTTTACCTGGGGAGCAGTTCTTC. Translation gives CASSLPGEQFF.